The TCR beta chain under discussion was sequenced for a study of blood T cell repertoires in COVID-19 (dated by TCRdb to about 2020). Describing the broader study: Collaborator samples came from the United States, Italy and Spain and covered acute and convalescent phases of COVID-19. A freely available public database, intended as a resource for researchers studying the immune response to SARS-CoV-2, is where the repertoires were released. Deeply sampled blood TCRbeta repertoires from subjects exposed to, actively infected with, or recovered from COVID-19 were included in the dataset. The sample metadata nearly always contained a de-identified subject ID, COVID-19 status, age in years and sex. The material from the prospective study consisted of cDNA or gDNA derived from T cells, B-cell-depleted T cells, or PBMCs. The samples were drawn from the first 160 participants of the ongoing ImmuneRACE study and from 950 to 1,500 subjects provided by 6 global collaborators. Where available, HLA class I and class II types were obtained from metadata supplied by the sample provider rather than from assay-based typing. Overall study results and their limits: The quantity of clinical and demographic metadata differed by source and by participant and was supplied without curation.

The immunoSEQ Assay, a bias-controlled multiplex PCR, was used to amplify TCRbeta CDR3 regions from genomic DNA. The original methods were these. Within the assay, amplification of reference gene primers was used to estimate how many nucleated cells each sample contained. Sequence reads were collapsed and filtered to measure the absolute abundance of every unique TCRbeta CDR3 rearrangement. Productive Simpson clonality was computed per sample as the square root of Simpson's diversity index over productive rearrangements. The source is immuneACCESS, and TCRdb retained only in-frame sequences with V and J called. Part of the clones is not carried over; for the studies checked, unresolved V genes explain less than half of this, and the remainder is unexplained. V, J and clone size were drawn from that table, and D and trimming were deduced from the DNA. This sample is represented by some 39,000 clones; around 82% of them were singletons. The ten top clones hold roughly a quarter of the sample.

The CDR3 goes from the cysteine to the phenylalanine over 14 residues. Only the CDR3 portion is preserved as DNA: 42 bases, with reading frame beginning at the first base. The germline V gene supplies CDR1 SGHTA and CDR2 FQGTGA. V is trimmed back by 5 bases and J by 10 bases, and the junction contains 9 bases that no gene match accounts for. The collaborating institutions used their own protocols to collect whole blood in K2EDTA tubes. For TCRbeta analysis, collaborator samples were shipped as frozen whole blood, as isolated PBMCs, or as DNA extracted from either sample type. This clone turned up a few times. This clone's antigen is unknown. The input lacks base qualities; no much larger clone sits a single base away.

The material sequenced was peripheral blood. The chain links TRBV7-3 with TRBJ1-4; the junction holds 8 bases that match TRBD1. This receptor was taken from a man older than 75 with acute or convalescent COVID-19. The nucleotide sequence reads TGTGCCAGCAGCGTACAGGGGGTAGGAGGAAAACTGTTTTTT. The resulting protein is CASSVQGVGGKLFF.